This is a list of T cell receptor beta chains from one sample in a study of T-cell memory formation after mild COVID-19. TCRdb re-analysed the 5' RACE reads in MiXCR, keeping a single row per CDR3 protein. The data contain 200,000 to 300,000 distinct CDR3 sequences, around 15% of them singletons. What was sequenced was PBMCs or a T cell subset sorted from them (not recorded which). The receptors derive from a man aged 18 to 29 who had mild COVID-19 (a few samples of this study predate the infection). Cell type and time point are not known. CDR3s include the opening cysteine and the closing phenylalanine or tryptophan. Fields, in order: D gene, clone size, J gene, V gene, CDR3 DNA, CDR3 protein. A D gene is named only where the DNA matches it firmly. Rows may omit the clone size; those that give it use once, few, many or a size class.

D gene: .
clone size: .
J gene: TRBJ2-7
V gene: TRBV7-8
CDR3 DNA: TGTGCCAGCAGCTTAAACGTCAGGTCCTACGAGCAGTACTTC
CDR3 protein: CASSLNVRSYEQYF

D gene: .
clone size: .
J gene: TRBJ1-2
V gene: TRBV5-4
CDR3 DNA: TGTGCCAGCAGCCCCCCCATGACAGGCACTAACTATGGCTACACCTTC
CDR3 protein: CASSPPMTGTNYGYTF

D gene: TRBD1
clone size: .
J gene: TRBJ1-1
V gene: TRBV7-9
CDR3 DNA: TGTGCCAGCAGACGTCCCGGGACAGGGCCCGCTGAAGCTTTCTTT
CDR3 protein: CASRRPGTGPAEAFF

D gene: .
clone size: many
J gene: TRBJ1-2
V gene: TRBV18
CDR3 DNA: TGTGCCAGCTCAGAGGGACGGAGTGGAGGGCGCTATGGCTACACCTTC
CDR3 protein: CASSEGRSGGRYGYTF

D gene: .
clone size: .
J gene: TRBJ1-1
V gene: TRBV7-6
CDR3 DNA: TGTGCCAGCAGCTTAAACACGAACACTGAAGCTTTCTTT
CDR3 protein: CASSLNTNTEAFF

D gene: .
clone size: few
J gene: TRBJ2-5
V gene: TRBV25-1
CDR3 DNA: TGTGCCAGCAGTGAAGCCCCCGGGGGCCCTCAAGAGACCCAGTACTTC
CDR3 protein: CASSEAPGGPQETQYF

D gene: .
clone size: .
J gene: TRBJ2-1
V gene: TRBV6-5
CDR3 DNA: TGTGCCAGCAGCCCCGCATCCTCCTACAATGAGCAGTTCTTC
CDR3 protein: CASSPASSYNEQFF

D gene: TRBD2
clone size: .
J gene: TRBJ2-4
V gene: TRBV29-1
CDR3 DNA: TGCAGCGTAGCCTCGGCTAGCGGGGGGGCGGTCATTCAGTACTTC
CDR3 protein: CSVASASGGAVIQYF

D gene: TRBD1
clone size: .
J gene: TRBJ2-7
V gene: TRBV6-5
CDR3 DNA: TGTGCCAGCGGGAGACAGGGGCGCGAGCAGTACTTC
CDR3 protein: CASGRQGREQYF

D gene: .
clone size: many
J gene: TRBJ2-7
V gene: TRBV12-3/TRBV12-4
CDR3 DNA: TGTGCCAGCAGTTTAAGGGGCTCCGGAGGACCTCGACACGAGCAGTACTTC
CDR3 protein: CASSLRGSGGPRHEQYF

D gene: .
clone size: few
J gene: TRBJ1-6
V gene: TRBV20-1
CDR3 DNA: TGCAGTGCCACTCGGGGGGCCCTTAATTCACCCCTCCACTTT
CDR3 protein: CSATRGALNSPLHF

D gene: .
clone size: .
J gene: TRBJ1-6
V gene: TRBV5-6
CDR3 DNA: TGTGCCAGCAGCGGGGCCGGGCAGCCCTATAATTCACCCCTCCACTTT
CDR3 protein: CASSGAGQPYNSPLHF

D gene: .
clone size: .
J gene: TRBJ1-6
V gene: TRBV27
CDR3 DNA: TGTGCCAGCAGTTTGTTACAGTATAATTCACCCCTCCACTTT
CDR3 protein: CASSLLQYNSPLHF

D gene: .
clone size: .
J gene: TRBJ1-4
V gene: TRBV11-2
CDR3 DNA: TGTGCCAGCAGCTTAGATCGGATCGGGGACGGGGAAAAACTGTTTTTT
CDR3 protein: CASSLDRIGDGEKLFF

D gene: .
clone size: few
J gene: TRBJ1-5
V gene: TRBV6-5
CDR3 DNA: TGTGCCAGCGGGGGCGCGGATCAGCCCCAGCATTTT
CDR3 protein: CASGGADQPQHF

D gene: .
clone size: many
J gene: TRBJ2-2
V gene: TRBV12-3/TRBV12-4
CDR3 DNA: TGTGCCAGCAGTGCTAACCGGGACTACACCGGGGAGCTGTTTTTT
CDR3 protein: CASSANRDYTGELFF

D gene: .
clone size: many
J gene: TRBJ2-1
V gene: TRBV7-2
CDR3 DNA: TGTGCCAGCAGCTTCGCAATCGAGCAGTTCTTC
CDR3 protein: CASSFAIEQFF

D gene: .
clone size: few
J gene: TRBJ1-6
V gene: TRBV10-3
CDR3 DNA: TGTGCCATCAGCGAACAAGTGGGGGGTTCACCCCTCCACTTT
CDR3 protein: CAISEQVGGSPLHF

D gene: .
clone size: few
J gene: TRBJ1-1
V gene: TRBV4-1
CDR3 DNA: TGCGCCAGCAGCCAAGGTATTGGGGGGCAAGCTTTCTTT
CDR3 protein: CASSQGIGGQAFF

D gene: .
clone size: many
J gene: TRBJ2-5
V gene: TRBV18
CDR3 DNA: TGTGCCAGCTCACCCGACAGTCAAGAGACCCAGTACTTC
CDR3 protein: CASSPDSQETQYF

D gene: .
clone size: few
J gene: TRBJ1-2
V gene: TRBV10-3
CDR3 DNA: TGTGCCATGCCTTCGGGGCCGTCTCTAGGTGGCTACACCTTC
CDR3 protein: CAMPSGPSLGGYTF

D gene: .
clone size: .
J gene: TRBJ1-1
V gene: TRBV7-9
CDR3 DNA: TGTGCCACGGATAGTTCCAGTAGCTGG
CDR3 protein: CATDSSSSW

D gene: .
clone size: many
J gene: TRBJ1-6
V gene: TRBV7-9
CDR3 DNA: TGTGCCAGCAGCCCCCCTGGAGTGGGACATAATTCACCCCTCCACTTT
CDR3 protein: CASSPPGVGHNSPLHF

D gene: .
clone size: few
J gene: TRBJ1-4
V gene: TRBV15
CDR3 DNA: TGTGCCACCAGCCGGGACCGGGGTAGAGAAAAACTGTTTTTT
CDR3 protein: CATSRDRGREKLFF

D gene: .
clone size: .
J gene: TRBJ2-1
V gene: TRBV15
CDR3 DNA: TGTGCCACCCAATTCTCAAATCTTGAGCAGTTCTTC
CDR3 protein: CATQFSNLEQFF

D gene: .
clone size: few
J gene: TRBJ1-5
V gene: TRBV4-1
CDR3 DNA: TGCGCCAGCAGCCAAGTATCAGGGGCCAGCAATCAGCCCCAGCATTTT
CDR3 protein: CASSQVSGASNQPQHF

D gene: TRBD1
clone size: few
J gene: TRBJ2-7
V gene: TRBV9
CDR3 DNA: TGTGCCAGCAGCGCCAGGACAGGGCAAGAGCAGTACTTC
CDR3 protein: CASSARTGQEQYF

D gene: TRBD2
clone size: few
J gene: TRBJ2-7
V gene: TRBV12-3/TRBV12-4
CDR3 DNA: TGTGCCAGCAGCCCTTCGGGGGGGATGAGCTACGAGCAGTACTTC
CDR3 protein: CASSPSGGMSYEQYF

D gene: .
clone size: few
J gene: TRBJ1-1
V gene: TRBV24-1
CDR3 DNA: TGTGCCACCAGTGGTGGCAGGGACACTGAAGCTTTCTTT
CDR3 protein: CATSGGRDTEAFF

D gene: .
clone size: .
J gene: TRBJ1-2
V gene: TRBV9
CDR3 DNA: TGTGCCAGCAGCGTCTCTGGGGGCCCCTATGGCTACACCTTC
CDR3 protein: CASSVSGGPYGYTF